This TCR beta chain originates from a study of T cell repertoires in cytomegalovirus infection. Overall study context: Matching HLA type, along with CMV infection, was indicated by public TCR beta signatures. Study findings and constraints: Carriers of CMV plus the relevant HLA were identified by cumulative public TCR beta family frequency. Across the ex vivo response, the dominant clonotypes were HLA-C-restricted CMV-specific TCR beta clonotypes.

TCRdb re-analysed the reads in MiXCR, keeping a single row per CDR3 protein. The sample consists of 700,000 to 900,000 distinct CDR3 sequences, about 29% of them appearing once. This clonotype was detected a few times. Its antigen is not identified. The CDR3 has 15 amino acids. With 3 bases removed from V and 1 base from J, the gap between germline ends came to 10 bases. Germline CDR1 MDHEN, CDR2 SYDVKM. The chain carries TRBV28 and TRBJ2-1; D gene uncertain. The sequence derives from a human donor in good health (CMV status not recorded). Some clones in this sample may be carry-over from other donors' samples. Sequencing was performed on cultured CD8+ T cells from PBMCs, taken from culture after CMV antigen stimulation. The CDR3 bases are TGTGCCAGCAGTTTTGTCCCACGGTCCTACAATGAGCAGTTCTTC. It specifies CASSFVPRSYNEQFF.